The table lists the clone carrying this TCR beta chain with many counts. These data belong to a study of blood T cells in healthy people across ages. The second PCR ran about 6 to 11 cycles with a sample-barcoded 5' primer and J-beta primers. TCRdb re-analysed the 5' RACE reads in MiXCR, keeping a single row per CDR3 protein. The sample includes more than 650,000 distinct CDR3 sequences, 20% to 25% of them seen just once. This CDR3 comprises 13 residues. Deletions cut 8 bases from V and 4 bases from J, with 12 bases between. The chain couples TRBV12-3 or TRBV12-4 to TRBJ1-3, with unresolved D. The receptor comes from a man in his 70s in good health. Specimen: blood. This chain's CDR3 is CASPTRSGNTIYF. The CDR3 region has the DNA TGTGCCAGCCCGACCCGTAGCGGAAACACCATATATTTT.